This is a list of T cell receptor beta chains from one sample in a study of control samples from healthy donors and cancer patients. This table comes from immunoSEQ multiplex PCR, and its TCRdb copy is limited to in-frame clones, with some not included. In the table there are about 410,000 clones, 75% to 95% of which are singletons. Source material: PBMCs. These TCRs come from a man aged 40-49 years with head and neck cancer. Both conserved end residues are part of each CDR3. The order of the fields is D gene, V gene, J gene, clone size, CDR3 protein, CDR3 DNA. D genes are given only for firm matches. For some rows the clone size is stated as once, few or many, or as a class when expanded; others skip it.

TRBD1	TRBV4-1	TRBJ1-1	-	CASSQTGEYTEAFF	TGCGCCAGCAGCCAAACAGGGGAGTACACTGAAGCTTTCTTT
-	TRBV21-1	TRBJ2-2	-	CASSARDRALTGELFF	TGTGCCAGCAGCGCCCGGGACAGGGCCTTAACCGGGGAGCTGTTTTTT
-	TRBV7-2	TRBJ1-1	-	CASSLPRGNTEAFF	TGTGCCAGCAGCTTGCCCCGGGGGAACACTGAAGCTTTCTTT
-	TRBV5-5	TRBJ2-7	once	CASSSPAYEQYF	TGTGCCAGCAGCTCCCCCGCCTACGAGCAGTACTTC
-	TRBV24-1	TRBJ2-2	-	CAIKAGELFF	TGTGCCATAAAGGCCGGGGAGCTGTTTTTT
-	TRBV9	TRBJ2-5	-	CASSPSGDQETQYF	TGTGCCAGCAGCCCGAGCGGAGACCAAGAGACCCAGTACTTC
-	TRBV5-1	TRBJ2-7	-	CASSSLSEGIEEQYF	TGCGCCAGCAGCTCCCTGTCCGAGGGGATCGAGGAGCAGTACTTC
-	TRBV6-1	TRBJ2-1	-	CASSGREAVTYNEQFF	TGTGCCAGCAGTGGGCGTGAGGCAGTTACCTACAATGAGCAGTTCTTC
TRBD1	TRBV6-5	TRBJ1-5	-	CASLGPGGNQPQHF	TGTGCCAGCCTCGGGCCAGGGGGTAATCAGCCCCAGCATTTT
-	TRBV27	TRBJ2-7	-	CASSWSRGSYEQYF	TGTGCCAGCAGTTGGTCACGGGGTTCCTACGAGCAGTACTTC
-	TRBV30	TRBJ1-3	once	CAWSGTSGNTIYF	TGTGCCTGGAGTGGGACCTCTGGAAACACCATATATTTT
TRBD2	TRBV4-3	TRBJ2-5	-	CASSQDTGSTSFQETQYF	TGCGCCAGCAGCCAAGATACGGGTTCGACTAGCTTCCAAGAGACCCAGTACTTC
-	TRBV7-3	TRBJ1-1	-	CASSLAGRTEAFF	TGTGCCAGCAGCTTAGCAGGGAGAACTGAAGCTTTCTTT
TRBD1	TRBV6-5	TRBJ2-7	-	CASSYRTGYEQYF	TGTGCCAGCAGTTATCGGACAGGCTACGAGCAGTACTTC
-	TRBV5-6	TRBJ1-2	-	CASSLGPEGHYGYTF	TGTGCCAGCAGCTTGGGGCCCGAAGGCCACTATGGCTACACCTTC
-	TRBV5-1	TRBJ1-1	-	CASSLAGRDTEAFF	TGCGCCAGCAGCTTGGCAGGGCGGGACACTGAAGCTTTCTTT
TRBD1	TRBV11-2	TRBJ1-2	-	CASSSTGYYGYTF	TGTGCCAGCAGCTCGACAGGGTATTATGGCTACACCTTC
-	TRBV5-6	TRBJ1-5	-	CASSLLDRPNQPQHF	TGTGCCAGCAGCTTGTTGGACAGACCAAATCAGCCCCAGCATTTT
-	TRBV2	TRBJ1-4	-	CASGYRDSNEKLFF	TGTGCCAGCGGATACAGGGACTCTAATGAAAAACTGTTTTTT
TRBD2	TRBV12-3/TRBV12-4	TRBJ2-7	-	CASSTSGEDEQYF	TGTGCCAGCAGTACTAGCGGGGAGGACGAGCAGTACTTC
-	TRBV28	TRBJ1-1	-	CASSLSRGLEAFF	TGTGCCAGCAGTTTATCACGGGGGCTTGAAGCTTTCTTT
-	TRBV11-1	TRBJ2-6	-	CASSRSRSGANVLTF	TGTGCCAGCAGCCGCAGCCGCTCTGGGGCCAACGTCCTGACTTTC
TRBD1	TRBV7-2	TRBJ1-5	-	CASSLIMTGGQPQHF	TGTGCCAGCAGCTTAATTATGACAGGGGGGCAGCCCCAGCATTTT
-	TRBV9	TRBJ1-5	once	CASSVDTGAQPQHF	TGTGCCAGCAGCGTAGACACAGGAGCACAGCCCCAGCATTTT
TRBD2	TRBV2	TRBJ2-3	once	CASSVLAGGTDTQYF	TGTGCCAGCAGTGTGTTAGCGGGGGGAACAGATACGCAGTATTTT
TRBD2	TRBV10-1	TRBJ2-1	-	CASSDPGLAGANDEQFF	TGCGCCAGCAGTGATCCGGGACTAGCGGGAGCGAACGATGAGCAGTTCTTC
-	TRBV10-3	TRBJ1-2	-	CAISPDSNYGYTF	TGTGCCATCTCCCCAGACAGTAACTATGGCTACACCTTC
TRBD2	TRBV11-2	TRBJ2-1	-	CASSSVSGRNNEQFF	TGTGCCAGCAGCTCCGTTAGCGGGAGGAACAATGAGCAGTTCTTC
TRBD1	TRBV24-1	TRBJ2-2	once	CATNPGQGNTGELFF	TGTGCCACCAACCCGGGACAGGGTAACACCGGGGAGCTGTTTTTT
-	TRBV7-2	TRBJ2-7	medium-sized	CASSHRGGEQYF	TGTGCCAGCAGCCACAGGGGGGGCGAGCAGTACTTC
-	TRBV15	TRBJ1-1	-	CATSRDSTEAFF	TGTGCCACCAGCAGAGATTCCACTGAAGCTTTCTTT
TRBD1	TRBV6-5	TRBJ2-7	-	CAIQTGLTYEQYF	TGTGCCATCCAGACAGGGCTAACCTACGAGCAGTACTTC
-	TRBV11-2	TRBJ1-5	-	CASSERNQPQHF	TGTGCCAGCAGCGAAAGAAATCAGCCCCAGCATTTT
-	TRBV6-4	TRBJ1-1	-	CASPWHGTEAFF	TGTGCCAGCCCTTGGCACGGCACTGAAGCTTTCTTT
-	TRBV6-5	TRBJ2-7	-	CATTLGGPPYEQYF	TGTGCCACCACTCTGGGGGGGCCCCCCTACGAGCAGTACTTC
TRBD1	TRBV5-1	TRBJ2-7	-	CASSYGTGGYEQYF	TGCGCCAGTTCGTACGGGACAGGGGGCTACGAGCAGTACTTC
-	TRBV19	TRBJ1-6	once	CASSIRWGPSSYNSPLHF	TGTGCCAGTAGTATCCGGTGGGGACCGAGCTCCTATAATTCACCCCTCCACTTT
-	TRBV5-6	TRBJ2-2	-	CASSPVGGELFF	TGTGCCAGCAGCCCCGTGGGCGGGGAGCTGTTTTTT
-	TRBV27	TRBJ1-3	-	CASSPGGRGLLNPPGNTIYF	TGTGCCAGCAGCCCGGGCGGTAGGGGCCTCCTAAACCCTCCCGGAAACACCATATATTTT
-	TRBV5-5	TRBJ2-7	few	CASSPERTYEQYF	TGTGCCAGCAGCCCGGAACGCACATACGAGCAGTACTTC
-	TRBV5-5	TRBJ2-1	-	CASSLLPGSYNEQFF	TGTGCCAGCAGCTTGCTCCCGGGCTCCTACAATGAGCAGTTCTTC
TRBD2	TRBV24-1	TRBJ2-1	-	CATSEGSGSYNEQFF	TGTGCCACCAGTGAGGGGAGCGGGAGTTACAATGAGCAGTTCTTC
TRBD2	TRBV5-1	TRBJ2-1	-	CASSRLAGELSSYNEQFF	TGCGCCAGCAGCAGGCTAGCGGGAGAACTGAGCTCCTACAATGAGCAGTTCTTC
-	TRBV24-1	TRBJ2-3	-	CATSDWDSTDTQYF	TGTGCCACCAGTGACTGGGACAGCACAGATACGCAGTATTTT
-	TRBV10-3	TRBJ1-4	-	CAISESVAQANEKLFF	TGTGCCATCAGTGAGTCCGTCGCACAGGCTAATGAAAAACTGTTTTTT
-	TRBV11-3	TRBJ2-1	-	CASSLRSSLGEQFF	TGTGCCAGCAGCTTAAGATCGTCCCTTGGGGAGCAGTTCTTC
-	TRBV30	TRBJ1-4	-	CAWTATTNEKLFF	TGTGCCTGGACGGCAACAACTAATGAAAAACTGTTTTTT
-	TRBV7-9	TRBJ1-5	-	CASSPGAGINQPQHF	TGTGCCAGCAGCCCGGGGGCAGGGATAAATCAGCCCCAGCATTTT
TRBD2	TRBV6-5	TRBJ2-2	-	CASRTSGDLAELFF	TGTGCCAGCAGGACTAGCGGGGACCTGGCTGAGCTGTTTTTT
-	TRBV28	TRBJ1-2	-	CASSLGSQGVNYGYTF	TGTGCCAGCAGTTTAGGATCGCAGGGTGTTAACTATGGCTACACCTTC
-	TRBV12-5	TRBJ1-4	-	CASGTLGDARKLFF	TGTGCTAGTGGCACCCTGGGAGATGCGCGAAAACTGTTTTTT
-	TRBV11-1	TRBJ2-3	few	CASSFEGLGDTQYF	TGTGCCAGCAGCTTTGAGGGGTTAGGAGATACGCAGTATTTT
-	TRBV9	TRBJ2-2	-	CASRRQDSTGELFF	TGTGCCAGCAGGCGACAGGACTCAACCGGGGAGCTGTTTTTT
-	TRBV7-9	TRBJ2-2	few	CASSLVMWGDSGELFF	TGTGCCAGCAGCTTAGTGATGTGGGGGGACAGCGGGGAGCTGTTTTTT
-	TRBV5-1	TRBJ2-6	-	CASSLAVGSGANVLTF	TGCGCCAGCAGCTTGGCAGTCGGGTCTGGGGCCAACGTCCTGACTTTC
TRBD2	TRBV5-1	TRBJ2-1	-	CASSGGGALNEQFF	TGCGCCAGCAGCGGCGGGGGAGCCCTCAATGAGCAGTTCTTC
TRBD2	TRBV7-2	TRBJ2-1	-	CASSFTAGGVYNEQFF	TGTGCCAGCAGCTTCACGGCGGGGGGGGTATACAATGAGCAGTTCTTC
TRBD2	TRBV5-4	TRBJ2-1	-	CASSYGTSGSYEQFF	TGTGCCAGCAGCTATGGGACTAGCGGGAGCTATGAGCAGTTCTTC
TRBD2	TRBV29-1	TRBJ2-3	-	CSSEKVSGMSGWGTDTQYF	TGCAGCTCCGAAAAAGTTAGCGGGATGTCTGGGTGGGGTACAGATACGCAGTATTTT